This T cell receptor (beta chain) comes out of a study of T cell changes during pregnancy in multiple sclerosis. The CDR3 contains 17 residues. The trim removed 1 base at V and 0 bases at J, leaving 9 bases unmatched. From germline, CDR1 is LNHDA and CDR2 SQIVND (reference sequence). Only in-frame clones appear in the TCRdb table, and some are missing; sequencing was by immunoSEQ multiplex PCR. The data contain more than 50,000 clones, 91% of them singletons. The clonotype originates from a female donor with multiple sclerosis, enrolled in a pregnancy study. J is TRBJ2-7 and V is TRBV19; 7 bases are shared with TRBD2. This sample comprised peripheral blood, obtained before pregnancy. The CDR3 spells CASSIGARERGSYEQYF. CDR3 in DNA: TGTGCCAGTAGTATAGGGGCCCGGGAGCGGGGCTCCTACGAGCAGTACTTC.